A single sample gave rise to the 5 T cell receptor beta chains below, sequenced in a study of CD8 T cells in ankylosing spondylitis. TCRdb re-called the 5' RACE reads through MiXCR, storing one row per CDR3 protein. The profile covers under 250,000 distinct CDR3 sequences, with roughly 32% appearing a single time and roughly 4% taken by the ten largest. The specimen sequenced was blood, either unsorted or a sorted T cell fraction (not recorded which). All receptors come from a male donor with ankylosing spondylitis or in good health (not recorded which).

V usage is TRBV6-5 and J usage is TRBJ2-3; D is perhaps TRBD1 (6 bases). Germline V gene lookup returns CDR1 MNHEY and CDR2 SVGAGI. This CDR3 contains 14 residues. V lost 2 bases and J 4 bases, leaving 10 bases between the germline ends. The CDR3 sequence is CASSYRYRADTQYF. The CDR3 DNA is TGTGCCAGCAGTTACCGATACAGGGCAGATACGCAGTATTTT.

This CDR3 reads CAISRAGESYNEQFF. CDR3 DNA: TGTGCCATCAGTCGAGCGGGGGAGAGCTACAATGAGCAGTTCTTC. This chain connects TRBV10-3 to TRBJ2-1; 8 bases align to TRBD2. CDR1 and CDR2 from the germline V gene are ENHRY and SYGVKD. The CDR3 covers 15 residues. The junction had 6 bases not matched to a gene; V was cut back by 5 bases and J by 3 bases.

The chain joins TRBV28 to TRBJ2-3; 11 positions match TRBD2. The CDR3 covers 17 residues. Per the germline V gene, CDR1 is MDHEN and CDR2 is SYDVKM. Trimming took 6 bases from V and 2 from J; bases not matched to a gene: 10. The CDR3 DNA reads TGTGCCAGCAGCTATAGCGGGGGGGCCCTAAACACAGATACGCAGTATTTT. Amino acids: CASSYSGGALNTDTQYF.

J is TRBJ2-5 and V is TRBV20-1; 8 bases line up with TRBD2. This CDR3 comprises 16 residues. Trimming at V came to 0 bases and at J to 5 bases, leaving 11 bases not matched to a gene. The germline V gene has CDR1 DFQATT and CDR2 SNEGSKA (reference sequence). DNA of the CDR3: TGCAGTGCTAGAGATCGAGTAGCGGGGTCTCTGGAGACCCAGTACTTC. This sequence encodes CSARDRVAGSLETQYF.

The chain uses TRBV6-1 and TRBJ1-2; 12 bases fit TRBD1. Trimming at V came to 10 bases and at J to 8 bases, leaving 11 bases not matched to a gene. In germline, CDR1 is MNHNS, CDR2 SASEGT. The CDR3 is made up of 14 amino acids. CDR3 sequence reads: CATMTGTGGWGYTF. CDR3 DNA: TGTGCCACCATGACCGGGACAGGGGGCTGGGGCTACACCTTC.